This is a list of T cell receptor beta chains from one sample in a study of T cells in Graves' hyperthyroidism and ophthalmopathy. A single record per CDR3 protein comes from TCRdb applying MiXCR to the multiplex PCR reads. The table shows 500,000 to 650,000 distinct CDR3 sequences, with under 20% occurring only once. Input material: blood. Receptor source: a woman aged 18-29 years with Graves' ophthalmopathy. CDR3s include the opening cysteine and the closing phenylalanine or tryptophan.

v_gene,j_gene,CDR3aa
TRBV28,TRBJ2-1,CASSLLWVGDDEQFF
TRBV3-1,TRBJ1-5,CASSHHGSNQPQHF
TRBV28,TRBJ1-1,CASRRGGPPTEAFF
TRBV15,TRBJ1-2,CATSREPDIGQDIYGYTF
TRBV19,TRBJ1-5,CASSPRPSVSIDSNQPQHF
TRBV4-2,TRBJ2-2,CASSQVGLAGDTGELFF
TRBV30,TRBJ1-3,CAWRAGAGNTIYF
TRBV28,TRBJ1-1,CASSYSYKNTEAFF
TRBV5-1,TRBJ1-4,CASSRVANNEKLFF
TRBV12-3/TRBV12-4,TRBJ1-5,CASSTQGYQPQHF
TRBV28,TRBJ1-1,CASSSYRGRGNTEAFF
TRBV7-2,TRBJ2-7,CASSLDRKSYEQYF
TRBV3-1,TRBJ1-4,CASSQVGTVDEKLFF
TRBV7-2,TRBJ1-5,CASSQGWGGQPQHF
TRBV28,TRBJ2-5,CASSPGTLGLAYETQYF
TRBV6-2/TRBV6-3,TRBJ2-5,CASTTVGEGVETQYF
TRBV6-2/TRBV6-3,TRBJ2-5,CASSYPREGQETQYF
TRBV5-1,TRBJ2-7,CASSLGLTSREQYF
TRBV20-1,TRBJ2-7,CSAGTDYSYEQYF
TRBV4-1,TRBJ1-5,CASSQFYRSNQPQHF
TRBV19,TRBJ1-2,CASSSPMAVKYYGYTF
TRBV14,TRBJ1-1,CASSQDFTEAFF
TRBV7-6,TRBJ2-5,CASSPTDPRAYQETQYF
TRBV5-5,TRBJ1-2,CASSLAGGLIYGYTF
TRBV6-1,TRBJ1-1,CASSGSPRHTGAQPPAFF
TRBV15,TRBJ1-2,CATSRVLTREYGYTF
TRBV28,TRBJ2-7,CASSLSPPSGNHEQYF
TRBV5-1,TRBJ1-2,CASSVKGAGGYTF
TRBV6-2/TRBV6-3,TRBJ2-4,CASRRQGENIQYF
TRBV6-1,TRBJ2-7,CASSDLTYYEQYF
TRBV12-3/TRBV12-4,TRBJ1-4,CASRGIPEKLFF
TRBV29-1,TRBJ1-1,CTGSVRTEAFF
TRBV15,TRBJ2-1,CATSRHAGVGYNEQFF
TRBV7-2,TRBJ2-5,CASSLLMGETQYF
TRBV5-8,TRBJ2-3,CASSLDSRVGDTQYF
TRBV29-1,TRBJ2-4,CSVAGQGAVQYF
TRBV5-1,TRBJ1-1,CASSLTGTQNTEAFF
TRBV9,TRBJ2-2,CASSRITGDTGELFF
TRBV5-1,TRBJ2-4,CASSTGQIDNIQYF
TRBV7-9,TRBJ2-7,CASGTPNIDEQYF
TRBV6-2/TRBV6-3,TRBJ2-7,CASSAGGDSYEQYF
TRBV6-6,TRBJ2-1,CASSYSGSSYNEQFF
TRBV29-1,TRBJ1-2,CSVEEFRIDDGYTF
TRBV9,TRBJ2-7,CASSVQGESGEQYF
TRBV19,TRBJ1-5,CASSIQNNQPQHF
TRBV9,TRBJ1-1,CASSVDGGSNTEAFF
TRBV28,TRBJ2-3,CASSPGTSTDTQYF
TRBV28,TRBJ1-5,CASTNQRSWDQPQHF
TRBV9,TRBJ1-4,CASSATGATNEKLFF
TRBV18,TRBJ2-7,CASSPTGQGNEQYF
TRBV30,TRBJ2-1,CAWMGLAGDNEQFF